Listed below are T cell receptor beta chains from one sample, sequenced in a study of radiation and T cells in renal cell carcinoma. Sequenced by immunoSEQ multiplex PCR; TCRdb stores in-frame clones only, minus some. The top ten hold almost 6% of the sample, which has some 120,000 clones, 88% seen once. This sample comprised blood, obtained from a patient whose treatment included radiotherapy and nephrectomy. These TCRs come from a woman in her 70s with renal cell carcinoma. The CDR3 runs from the conserved cysteine through the conserved F or W. The order of the fields is D gene, J gene, clone size, V gene, CDR3 DNA, CDR3 protein. The D gene is left open where the match is weak. Not all rows give a size; the values are once, few, many and, for expanded clones, a class.

NA | TRBJ2-3 | NA | TRBV19 | TGTGCCAGTACAACGGGGGGCACAGATACGCAGTATTTT | CASTTGGTDTQYF
TRBD1 | TRBJ1-6 | NA | TRBV2 | TGTGCCAGCAGTACGGACAGGGGAGGATCACCCCTCCACTTT | CASSTDRGGSPLHF
NA | TRBJ2-2 | NA | TRBV5-1 | TGCGCCAGCAGGGATAACACCGGGGAGCTGTTTTTT | CASRDNTGELFF
NA | TRBJ2-6 | NA | TRBV30 | TGTGCCTGGACTCCAGCGCTCTCTGGGGCCAACGTCCTGACTTTC | CAWTPALSGANVLTF
NA | TRBJ1-1 | NA | TRBV11-3 | TGTGCCAGCAGCTTATCTTCGCGTTCTTCTGAAGCTTTCTTT | CASSLSSRSSEAFF
NA | TRBJ2-2 | NA | TRBV5-1 | TGCGCCAGCAGCTTGGGGTACACCGGGGAGCTGTTTTTT | CASSLGYTGELFF
NA | TRBJ2-6 | NA | TRBV14 | TGTGCCAGCAGCCATCACAGCCGCTCTGGGGCCAACGTCCTGACTTTC | CASSHHSRSGANVLTF
NA | TRBJ2-5 | NA | TRBV5-4 | TGTGCCAGCAGCGCCCTACATGGGGGTGGCGAGACCCAGTACTTC | CASSALHGGGETQYF
NA | TRBJ2-7 | NA | TRBV6-1 | TGTGCCAGCAGTGCCCAGACCCAGCCCTACGAGCAGTACTTC | CASSAQTQPYEQYF
NA | TRBJ2-7 | NA | TRBV7-2 | TGTGCCAGCAGCTCGGGACTGACCAGCGAGCAGTACTTC | CASSSGLTSEQYF
NA | TRBJ2-7 | NA | TRBV27 | TGTGCCAGCAGTTCGCCGGGACTTCCCTACGAGCAGTACTTC | CASSSPGLPYEQYF
TRBD1 | TRBJ2-2 | once | TRBV28 | TGTGCCAGCAGCCCGGGACAGGGGATGTTTACCGGGGAGCTGTTTTTT | CASSPGQGMFTGELFF
NA | TRBJ2-2 | NA | TRBV7-2 | TGTGCCAGCAGCTTGGCAGGGAGGAGCGGGGAGCTGTTTTTT | CASSLAGRSGELFF
NA | TRBJ1-1 | few | TRBV27 | TGTGCCAGCAGTTTTGTCACAGGGAAGTCAGAAGCTTTCTTT | CASSFVTGKSEAFF
NA | TRBJ1-3 | NA | TRBV4-2 | TGTGCCAGCAGCTCCCATGGCAGTCCAACCTCTGGAAACACCATATATTTT | CASSSHGSPTSGNTIYF
NA | TRBJ2-7 | once | TRBV10-3 | TGTGCCATCAGTGAGGCTAGTAGAACCTACGAGCAGTACTTC | CAISEASRTYEQYF
TRBD1 | TRBJ1-4 | NA | TRBV20-1 | TGCAGTGCCCCAAGGGGGCCTTCGGTGTTTTTT | CSAPRGPSVFF
NA | TRBJ2-1 | NA | TRBV15 | TGTGCCACCAGCAAAGGGGGGAGCTACAATGAGCAGTTCTTC | CATSKGGSYNEQFF
TRBD1 | TRBJ2-7 | NA | TRBV5-1 | TGCGCCAGCAGCTTGGTCCGGGACAGCAGATTATCTACGTGGGACGAGCAGTACTTC | CASSLVRDSRLSTWDEQYF
NA | TRBJ2-5 | NA | TRBV2 | TGTGCCAGCGAGGGTCGGTACTTC | CASEGRYF
NA | TRBJ1-5 | NA | TRBV11-3 | TGTGCCAGCAGTCCGGGGGGTAGCAATCAGCCCCAGCATTTT | CASSPGGSNQPQHF
NA | TRBJ2-1 | NA | TRBV29-1 | TGCAGCGTTGAGGGCCCGGCCGAGGGCTCTTACAATGAGCAGTTCTTC | CSVEGPAEGSYNEQFF
NA | TRBJ1-1 | NA | TRBV29-1 | TGCAGCGTTGTCGGTCCTCGGGGGAACACTGAAGCTTTCTTT | CSVVGPRGNTEAFF
NA | TRBJ1-4 | NA | TRBV30 | TGTGCCTGGAGTGCGATCGGGGAAAAACTGTTTTTT | CAWSAIGEKLFF
NA | TRBJ2-4 | once | TRBV25-1 | TGTGCCAGCAGTAGCTCGGGGGCAGGCAAAAACATTCAGTACTTC | CASSSSGAGKNIQYF
NA | TRBJ1-1 | NA | TRBV19 | TGTGCCAGTAGTATAGACAGGGCCCCTATGAACACTGAAGCTTTCTTT | CASSIDRAPMNTEAFF